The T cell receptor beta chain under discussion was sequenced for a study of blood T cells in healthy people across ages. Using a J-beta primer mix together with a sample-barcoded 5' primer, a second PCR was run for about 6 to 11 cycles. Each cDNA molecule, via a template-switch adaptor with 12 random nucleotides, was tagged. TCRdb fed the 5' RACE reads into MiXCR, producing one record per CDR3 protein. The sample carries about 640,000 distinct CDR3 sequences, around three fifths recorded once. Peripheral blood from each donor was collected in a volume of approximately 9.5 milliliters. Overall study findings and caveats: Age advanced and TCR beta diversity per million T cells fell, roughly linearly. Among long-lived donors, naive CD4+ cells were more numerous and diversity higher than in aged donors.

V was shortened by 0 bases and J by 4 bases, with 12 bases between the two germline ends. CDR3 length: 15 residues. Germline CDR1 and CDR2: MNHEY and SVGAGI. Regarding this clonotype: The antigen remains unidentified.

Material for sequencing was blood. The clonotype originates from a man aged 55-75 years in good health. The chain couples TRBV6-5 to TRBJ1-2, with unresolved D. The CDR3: CASSYSRVGSYGYTF. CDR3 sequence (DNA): TGTGCCAGCAGTTACTCTCGGGTGGGGAGCTATGGCTACACCTTC.